What follows are 16 T cell receptor beta chains derived from one specimen sequenced in a study of regulatory T cells in long-lasting Graves disease. CDR3 regions were amplified by Arm-PCR using iRepertoire HTBI primers to build TCR beta libraries. MiXCR, applied by TCRdb to the multiplex PCR reads, yields one record per CDR3 protein. The table shows around 400,000 distinct CDR3 sequences, with around 20% occurring only once. Indicated time point: persistent/refractory GD, antithyroid drugs over 5 years with positive TRAb. The TCR library was made from RNA that had been extracted from PBMCs in TRIzol. The sequencing used peripheral blood mononuclear cells (PBMCs), collected when the disease was refractory, from a patient treated with antithyroid drugs. These receptors were taken from a female donor with Graves disease.

This clonotype has ten or more counts. CDR3 residues: CASSPTDRGSNTEAFF. Here the CDR3 DNA reads TGTGCCAGCAGCCCTACCGACAGGGGTTCGAACACTGAAGCTTTCTTT. The chain joins TRBV7-9 to TRBJ1-1, with 8 bases fitting TRBD1. The germline V gene has CDR1 SEHNR and CDR2 FQNEAQ (reference sequence). The CDR3 has 16 amino acids. V lost 5 bases to trimming and J lost 1 base; unmatched junction nucleotides: 9.

This clonotype showed up just a few times. The chain recombines TRBV4-1 with TRBJ1-1; 7 bases line up with TRBD1. V gave up 4 bases and J gave up 0 bases; unmatched junction bases: 5. CDR1 is MGHRA and CDR2 is YSYEKL in the germline V gene. The CDR3 extends over 15 amino acids. Written as DNA, the CDR3 is TGCGCCAGCAGCCTTAAACAGGGGATGAACACTGAAGCTTTCTTT. Translating gives CASSLKQGMNTEAFF.

This clonotype has at least ten counts. This sequence joins TRBV25-1 and TRBJ2-2, with TRBD2 matching 11 bases. Looked up from germline, CDR1 is MGHDK and CDR2 is SYGVNS. This CDR3 contains 17 residues. V shed 4 bases and J 0 bases; nucleotides not matched to a gene: 4. CDR3 in amino acids: CASSGGLAEANTGELFF. CDR3 bases: TGTGCCAGCAGTGGGGGACTAGCGGAGGCGAACACCGGGGAGCTGTTTTTT.

This clonotype was counted at least ten times. This chain uses TRBV9 with TRBJ2-7, with D tentatively TRBD1 or TRBD2 (6 bases each). The CDR3 is 14 amino acids. Germline CDR1 SGDLS, CDR2 YYNGEE. Trimming shortened V by 4 bases and J by 0 bases, and 11 bases separated the two germline ends. The CDR3 DNA reads TGTGCCAGCAGCTCCGGGGGCCGCTCCTACGAGCAGTACTTC. It is translated as CASSSGGRSYEQYF. Variable domain in full (rest from reference TRBV9 and TRBJ2-7): DSGVTQTPKHLITATGQRVTLRCSPRSGDLSVYWYQQSLDQGLQFLIQYYNGEERAKGNILERFSAQQFPDLHSELNLSSLELGDSALYFCASSSGGRSYEQYFGPGTRLTVT.

This clonotype was found many times. The chain combines TRBV2 with TRBJ2-7; TRBD1 matches at 9 bases. Trimming at V came to 3 bases and at J to 6 bases, leaving 3 bases not matched to a gene. Germline CDR1 SNHLY, CDR2 FYNNEI. The CDR3 sequence is 13 residues long. The CDR3 sequence is CASSEGQGSEQYF. For the CDR3, the DNA is TGTGCCAGCAGTGAGGGACAGGGTAGCGAGCAGTACTTC. Combining the CDR3 with reference TRBV2 and TRBJ2-7 gives the whole variable domain EPEVTQTPSHQVTQMGQEVILRCVPISNHLYFYWYRQILGQKVEFLVSFYNNEISEKSEIFDDQFSVERPDGSNFTLKIRSTKLEDSAMYFCASSEGQGSEQYFGPGTRLTVT.

This clonotype was detected only a few times. The chain joins TRBV7-9 to TRBJ2-3, with D uncertain. This CDR3 spans 16 amino acids. Germline assignment: CDR1 SEHNR and CDR2 FQNEAQ (reference sequence). Trimming pared 1 base from V and 3 bases from J, leaving 14 bases between. In DNA, the CDR3 is TGTGCCAGCAGCTTAGTGGGTTCCGGGTTAACAGATACGCAGTATTTT. The encoded protein is CASSLVGSGLTDTQYF.

This clonotype was counted a few times. This chain uses TRBV2 with TRBJ2-3; 10 bases align to TRBD2. Trimming removed 2 bases from V and 6 bases from J; junction bases left unmatched: 5. Germline V lookup: CDR1 SNHLY, CDR2 FYNNEI. The CDR3 has 15 amino acids. CDR3 amino acids: CASSELAGDTDTQYF. The CDR3 nucleotides are TGTGCCAGCAGTGAACTAGCGGGAGACACGGATACGCAGTATTTT.

This clonotype was seen ten or more times. The chain is built from TRBV2 and TRBJ2-5; possible D gene TRBD1, 6 bases. With 8 bases removed from V and 1 base from J, the gap between germline ends came to 11 bases. Germline V gives CDR1 SNHLY, CDR2 FYNNEI. The CDR3 has 13 amino acids. The DNA of the CDR3 is TGTGCCAGCCAGGGGAATTTCCAAGAGACCCAGTACTTC. This gives the protein CASQGNFQETQYF.

The chain is built from TRBV30 and TRBJ2-7; perhaps TRBD2 as D (6 bases). Deletions cut 4 bases from V and 7 bases from J, with 20 bases between. CDR1 is GTSNPN and CDR2 is SVGIG in the germline V gene (reference sequence). This CDR3 is built from 14 residues. The CDR3 DNA sequence: TGTGCCTGGATCGACCCCGGGGCGGCGGGGGAGCAGTACTTC. Encoded protein: CAWIDPGAAGEQYF.

The genes are TRBV4-1 and TRBJ2-6; D remains unclear. V lost 4 bases and J 0 bases, leaving 10 bases between the germline ends. CDR3 size: 16 residues. Germline lookup yields CDR1 MGHRA and CDR2 YSYEKL. CDR3 DNA sequence: TGCGCCAGCAGCCCCTGGGATGGCTCTGGGGCCAACGTCCTGACTTTC. Translating it yields CASSPWDGSGANVLTF.

This clonotype was detected ten times or more. The chain links TRBV10-3 to TRBJ2-7, with D tentatively TRBD1 or TRBD2 (5 bases each). CDR1 and CDR2 from the germline V gene are ENHRY and SYGVKD. The CDR3 is 12 residues long. Between the trimmed V and J ends, which lost 4 bases and 1 base, there was a span of 5 bases. The DNA of the CDR3 is TGTGCCATCAGTGGGGGGTCCTACGAGCAGTACTTC. This gives the protein CAISGGSYEQYF.

This clonotype has at least ten counts. The V and J genes are TRBV28 and TRBJ1-6; weak D call: TRBD1 (6 bases). CDR1 is MDHEN, CDR2 SYDVKM, per germline. CDR3 length: 16 residues. Trimming cost V 6 bases and J 0 bases, with 12 bases left between them. The CDR3 nucleotides read TGTGCCAGCAGCCAAACAGGGAGCTCCTATAATTCACCCCTCCACTTT. It yields the protein CASSQTGSSYNSPLHF.

The chain employs TRBV4-1 and TRBJ1-3; no reliable D call. This CDR3 comprises 17 residues. V lost 2 bases to trimming and J lost 0 bases, with 14 bases between them. Germline CDR1 reads MGHRA; CDR2 reads YSYEKL. In DNA, the CDR3 is TGCGCCAGCAGCCAAATCGAGAAAGATTTCTCTGGAAACACCATATATTTT. Its translation: CASSQIEKDFSGNTIYF.

Comments on this clonotype: One base away lies a much larger clone, so this may be a sequencing read error. The CDR3 ends on some other residue instead of the conserved phenylalanine or tryptophan, so this is likely a read error. The chain recombines TRBV24-1 with TRBJ1-6; D gene unclear. The CDR3 length is 15 residues. Germline V gives CDR1 KGHDR, CDR2 SFDVKD. Trimming cost V 0 bases and J 9 bases, with 11 bases left between them. The CDR3 loop reads CATSDLTEPGSPLHS. The DNA for the CDR3 is TGTGCCACCAGTGATTTGACCGAACCGGGTTCACCCCTCCACTCT.

This clonotype showed up many times. The genes are TRBV10-3 and TRBJ2-5; D is perhaps TRBD2 (5 bases). The germline V gene has CDR1 ENHRY and CDR2 SYGVKD. This CDR3 contains 14 residues. Trimming took off 2 bases at V and 1 base at J, with 8 bases between the two ends. CDR3 DNA sequence: TGTGCCATCAGTGAGAGGGAGTTCCAAGAGACCCAGTACTTC. Its translation: CAISEREFQETQYF.

In its sample, this clonotype was seen a few times. The rearrangement links TRBV15 to TRBJ1-5, with 10 bases lining up with TRBD1. V was pared by 5 bases and J by 6 bases, with 7 bases of the junction left unmatched. Germline V gene lookup returns CDR1 LNHNV and CDR2 YYDKDF (reference sequence). This CDR3 is 15 amino acids long. The CDR3 reads CATSGGQGRLQPQHF. CDR3 nucleotide sequence: TGTGCCACCAGCGGGGGACAGGGGAGACTTCAGCCCCAGCATTTT. Together with reference TRBV15 and TRBJ1-5, the CDR3 gives the full variable domain: DAMVIQNPRYQVTQFGKPVTLSCSQTLNHNVMYWYQQKSSQAPKLLFHYYDKDFNNEADTPDNFQSRRPNTSFCFLDIRSPGLGDTAMYLCATSGGQGRLQPQHFGDGTRLSIL.